A single sample is the source of the 26 T cell receptor beta chains below, sequenced in a study of T cells after posttransplantation cyclophosphamide. The naive gate required viable CD3+CD4+ or CD3+CD8+ cells with CCR7+CD45RA+CD45RO-CD95-CD27+CD28+ phenotype. The method was immunoSEQ multiplex PCR; TCRdb's version includes in-frame clones alone and lacks a portion of them. Here the sample spans fewer than 40,000 clones, 90% to 95% being singletons. Sequenced sample: naive CD4+ T cells sorted from PBMCs. Every receptor here comes from a woman aged 60-70 years in good health, CMV-negative, and a related stem cell transplant donor.

J is TRBJ2-2 and V is TRBV19; D is possibly TRBD1 (6 bases). From germline, CDR1 is LNHDA and CDR2 SQIVND (reference sequence). Trimming took 7 bases from V and 6 from J, leaving 15 bases between them. The CDR3 runs to 14 residues. CDR3 sequence (DNA): TGTGCCAGTATCCCGGGACACGGGTCCGGGGAGCTGTTTTTT. Translated, it gives CASIPGHGSGELFF.

The chain joins TRBV13 to TRBJ2-3, with TRBD2 matching 14 bases. Germline CDR1 reads PRHDT; CDR2 reads FYEKMQ (reference sequence). The ends lost 5 bases at V and 1 base at J; junction bases unmatched: 8. This CDR3 has 18 amino acids. CDR3 sequence (DNA): TGTGCCAGCAGCAGACTAGCGGGGGGGCCTTCGGGCACAGATACGCAGTATTTT. It is translated as CASSRLAGGPSGTDTQYF.

V usage is TRBV29-1 and J usage is TRBJ2-7, with 10 nucleotides matching TRBD1. The CDR3 is 14 residues long. CDR1 is SQVTM and CDR2 is ANQGSEA in the germline V gene. Losses at the gene ends were 7 bases for V and 4 bases for J; bases not matched to a gene: 10. Written as DNA, the CDR3 is TGCAGCGCCCGCCGGGGGACAGGGGTGTACGAGCAGTACTTC. Translating gives CSARRGTGVYEQYF.

The CDR3 nucleotides read TGTGCCAGCAGCCCGGTGACCGGGAGGAACGCCGAGCAGTACTTC. Translating gives CASSPVTGRNAEQYF. The V gene is TRBV7-2, the J gene TRBJ2-7, with TRBD2 identical over 7 bases. The length of the CDR3 is 15 residues. Germline V gene data show CDR1 as SGHTA and CDR2 as FQGNSA. V was pared by 5 bases and J by 6 bases, with 13 bases of the junction left unmatched. The full variable domain, in which reference TRBV7-2 and TRBJ2-7 provide the parts outside the CDR3, is GAGVSQSPSNKVTEKGKDVELRCDPISGHTALYWYRQSLGQGLEFLIYFQGNSAPDKSGLPSDRFSAERTGGSVSTLTIQRTQQEDSAVYLCASSPVTGRNAEQYFGPGTRLTVT.

The chain links TRBV15 to TRBJ2-1; the match to TRBD2 covers 10 bases. J was trimmed by 6 bases and V by 0 bases; bases with no gene match: 8. The CDR3 length is 17 residues. Germline loops: CDR1 LNHNV, CDR2 YYDKDF (reference sequence). CDR3 nucleotides: TGTGCCACCAGCAGAGATCTCGGGCTAGCGGGAGCCAATGAGCAGTTCTTC. This translates into CATSRDLGLAGANEQFF.

This clone is a singleton in its sample. V gene TRBV5-1 combines with J gene TRBJ2-7; 8 positions match TRBD1. The CDR3 sequence is 15 residues long. Germline trimming cut 2 bases from V and 0 bases from J; bases unmatched to any gene: 4. Germline assignment: CDR1 SGHRS and CDR2 YFSETQ. CDR3 coding DNA: TGCGCCAGCAGCTTTAGACAGGGGAGCTCCTACGAGCAGTACTTC. This translates into CASSFRQGSSYEQYF.

This clone is a singleton in its sample. The rearrangement joins TRBV4-3 to TRBJ1-3, with 7 nucleotides matching TRBD1. Germline loops: CDR1 LGHNA, CDR2 YSLEER. V dropped 3 bases and J dropped 3; count of bases not matched to a gene: 2. The CDR3 has 14 amino acids. CDR3 sequence: CASSQTGLGNTIYF. The DNA of the CDR3 is TGCGCCAGCAGCCAGACAGGGCTTGGAAACACCATATATTTT.

V usage is TRBV6-5 and J usage is TRBJ1-1; TRBD1 might be the D (5 bases). The V end was cut by 6 bases, the J end by 4 bases, with 15 bases between. Looked up from germline, CDR1 is MNHEY and CDR2 is SVGAGI. CDR3 length equals 14 residues. This CDR3 reads CASSPRAGGTEAFF. The DNA for the CDR3 is TGTGCCAGCAGCCCCCGGGCCGGGGGCACTGAAGCTTTCTTT.

The CDR3 sequence: CASSSNFGGSPEQYF. In nucleotides, the CDR3 is TGTGCCAGCAGCTCAAATTTTGGCGGGAGTCCCGAGCAGTACTTC. The chain uses TRBV7-2 and TRBJ2-7; 7 nucleotides align to TRBD2. CDR1 is SGHTA and CDR2 is FQGNSA in the germline V gene. This CDR3 spans 15 amino acids. Trimming cost V 4 bases and J 6 bases; bases outside gene matches: 12.

The V call is TRBV4-3, the J call TRBJ1-5; tentatively, D is TRBD1 (5 bases). Trimming pared 0 bases from V and 12 bases from J, leaving 12 bases between. Germline V CDR1 and CDR2: LGHNA, YSLEER. The CDR3 totals 13 residues. CDR3 loop: CASSQEMRGNQHF. DNA for the CDR3: TGCGCCAGCAGCCAAGAGATGCGGGGCAACCAGCATTTT.

The V call is TRBV7-3, the J call TRBJ2-1; D call uncertain. CDR3 length equals 13 residues. Trimming cost V 3 bases and J 0 bases, with 3 bases left between them. Per the germline V gene, CDR1 is SGHTA and CDR2 is FQGTGA. CDR3 amino acids: CASSFSSYNEQFF. The CDR3 DNA follows: TGTGCCAGCAGCTTCTCCTCCTACAATGAGCAGTTCTTC.

Details on this clone: One junction end does not reproduce the germline sequence, and a read error may be involved. The chain carries TRBV5-1 and TRBJ2-2; no reliable D call. The CDR3 spans 15 residues. The V gene's germline CDR1 is SGHRS and CDR2 YFSETQ. The CDR3 nucleotides read TGCGCCAGCAGCCTCAGATCAATGAACGCCGGGGAGCTGTTTTTT. Translating gives CASSLRSMNAGELFF.

The V call is TRBV29-1, the J call TRBJ1-5; D unclear. Trimming shortened V by 6 bases and J by 4 bases, and 10 bases separated the two germline ends. The germline CDR1 and CDR2 sequences are SQVTM and ANQGSEA. The CDR3 is made up of 12 amino acids. CDR3 loop: CSVSTSNQPQHF. For the CDR3, the DNA is TGCAGCGTCTCCACATCAAATCAGCCCCAGCATTTT.

The chain carries TRBV19 and TRBJ2-5; TRBD1 aligns across 9 bases. CDR1 is LNHDA and CDR2 is SQIVND in the germline V gene (reference sequence). This CDR3 is built from 15 residues. After removal of 5 bases from V and 7 bases from J, the junction contained 11 bases not matched to a gene. CDR3 sequence reads: CASSPAGQGFGTQYF. DNA of the CDR3: TGTGCCAGTAGTCCGGCTGGACAGGGGTTCGGGACCCAGTACTTC.

The chain combines TRBV19 with TRBJ1-2, with 7 bases aligning to TRBD1. Looked up from germline, CDR1 is LNHDA and CDR2 is SQIVND (reference sequence). The junction had 3 bases not matched to a gene; V was cut back by 4 bases and J by 4 bases. CDR3 length: 13 residues. The DNA for the CDR3 is TGTGCCAGTAGTAGGGGACAGTTCTATGGCTACACCTTC. Its translation: CASSRGQFYGYTF. Supplemented by reference TRBV19 and TRBJ1-2, the full variable domain reads DGGITQSPKYLFRKEGQNVTLSCEQNLNHDAMYWYRQDPGQGLRLIYYSQIVNDFQKGDIAEGYSVSREKKESFPLTVTSAQKNPTAFYLCASSRGQFYGYTFGSGTRLTVV.

The chain couples TRBV5-6 to TRBJ2-7; maybe TRBD2 (5 bases). There are 14 residues in the CDR3. The germline gives CDR1 SGHDT, CDR2 YYEEEE. Trimming removed 2 bases at V and 0 bases at J, with 9 bases between. The CDR3 DNA is TGTGCCAGCAGCTTATGGCGGGCCTCCTACGAGCAGTACTTC. Protein: CASSLWRASYEQYF. Complete variable domain (other parts from reference TRBV5-6 and TRBJ2-7): DAGVTQSPTHLIKTRGQQVTLRCSPKSGHDTVSWYQQALGQGPQFIFQYYEEEERQRGNFPDRFSGHQFPNYSSELNVNALLLGDSALYLCASSLWRASYEQYFGPGTRLTVT.

The chain combines TRBV9 with TRBJ2-3, with a possible D match to TRBD1 (5 bases). Germline V gene sequence: CDR1 SGDLS, CDR2 YYNGEE. This CDR3 has 14 amino acids. The V gene lost 2 bases and the J gene lost 2 bases, with 9 bases spanning the gap. CDR3 sequence: CASSVTGPTDTQYF. DNA for the CDR3: TGTGCCAGCAGCGTTACAGGTCCCACAGATACGCAGTATTTT.

This chain links TRBV28 with TRBJ1-4; D might be TRBD1 (5 bases). Germline loops: CDR1 MDHEN, CDR2 SYDVKM. The length of the CDR3 is 14 residues. Between the trimmed V and J ends, which lost 7 bases and 6 bases, there was a span of 15 bases. Here the CDR3 DNA reads TGTGCCAGCACCCTATCCAGGGACTATGAAAAACTGTTTTTT. Translating gives CASTLSRDYEKLFF.

The V gene is TRBV27, the J gene TRBJ1-2; TRBD1 might be the D (6 bases). The CDR3 loop spans 11 amino acids. CDR1 is MNHEY, CDR2 SMNVEV, per germline (reference sequence). The CDR3 protein is CVAGEGYGYTF. CDR3 bases: TGTGTGGCAGGGGAAGGCTATGGCTACACCTTC.

V and J are TRBV27 and TRBJ2-5; 9 nucleotides line up with TRBD2. CDR1 and CDR2 from the germline V gene are MNHEY and SMNVEV (reference sequence). The CDR3 has 13 residues. The ends lost 10 bases at V and 5 bases at J; junction bases unmatched: 8. CDR3 in DNA: TGTGCCACACAAGCGGGGGGATGGGAGACCCAGTACTTC. This sequence encodes CATQAGGWETQYF.

The chain joins TRBV28 to TRBJ1-1; 8 nucleotides line up with TRBD1. V shed 2 bases, J shed 3 bases, and the junction held 2 bases outside the gene matches. CDR1 is MDHEN and CDR2 is SYDVKM in the germline V gene. The CDR3 sequence is 14 residues long. CDR3: CASSLTGGDTEAFF. DNA of the CDR3: TGTGCCAGCAGTTTAACAGGGGGGGACACTGAAGCTTTCTTT.

The chain carries TRBV5-6 and TRBJ2-1; 8 bases line up with TRBD2. Germline V gene data show CDR1 as SGHDT and CDR2 as YYEEEE. With V trimmed by 4 bases and J by 9 bases, 12 bases remained unmatched. CDR3 size: 15 residues. The CDR3 bases are TGTGCCAGCAGCCGAACGAGCGGGAGCCCCCCTGAGCAGTTCTTC. The encoded protein is CASSRTSGSPPEQFF. The full variable domain, rest sourced from reference TRBV5-6 and TRBJ2-1, is DAGVTQSPTHLIKTRGQQVTLRCSPKSGHDTVSWYQQALGQGPQFIFQYYEEEERQRGNFPDRFSGHQFPNYSSELNVNALLLGDSALYLCASSRTSGSPPEQFFGPGTRLTVL.

The chain links TRBV18 to TRBJ2-1; possibly TRBD1 for D (5 bases). This CDR3 is 13 amino acids long. Deletions cut 1 base from V and 5 bases from J, with 6 bases between. Germline V gene lookup returns CDR1 KGHSH and CDR2 LQKENI. CDR3 DNA sequence: TGTGCCAGCTCACCACTACAGGACAATGAGCAGTTCTTC. It is translated as CASSPLQDNEQFF.

V gene TRBV2 combines with J gene TRBJ1-5; 7 nucleotides line up with TRBD1. From germline, CDR1 is SNHLY and CDR2 FYNNEI. Losses at the gene ends were 7 bases for V and 0 bases for J; bases not matched to a gene: 9. The CDR3 has 16 amino acids. The DNA of the CDR3 is TGTGCCAGCACCTGGGACAGCGGATATAGCAATCAGCCCCAGCATTTT. Translating it yields CASTWDSGYSNQPQHF.

The J gene is TRBJ2-5, the V gene TRBV5-4; the D gene is possibly TRBD2 (6 bases). There are 14 residues in the CDR3. CDR1 and CDR2 from the germline V gene are SGHNT and YYREEE (reference sequence). The germline V and J ends were trimmed by 6 bases and 5 bases, with 17 bases remaining between them. CDR3 loop: CASTPGAARETQYF. Here the CDR3 DNA reads TGTGCCAGCACACCGGGAGCCGCTCGGGAGACCCAGTACTTC.

The rearrangement joins TRBV5-3 to TRBJ2-1, with 13 bases identical to TRBD2. TRBV5-3 is an ORF, and what it does is uncertain. With 0 bases clipped from V and 8 bases from J, the junction kept 5 bases outside the gene matches. This CDR3 contains 16 residues. For the CDR3, the DNA is TGTGCCAGAAGCTTGGAACTAGCGGGGGGGCGATATGAGCAGTTCTTC. Translating gives CARSLELAGGRYEQFF.